This T cell receptor beta chain stems from a study of blood T cell repertoires in COVID-19. Study overall: Collection of acute and convalescent COVID-19 samples took place in the United States, Italy and Spain. PBMCs, B-cell-depleted T cells, or T cells provided the cDNA or gDNA that made up the material.

Original handling: From reference gene primer amplification, estimates of nucleated cell counts were derived. Libraries were prepared by immunoSEQ multiplex PCR; TCRdb keeps only in-frame clonotypes and omits some of them. The V and J calls and clone size were taken over from that table, and D and trimming were inferred from the DNA. The sample has about 170,000 clones, about 88% seen once. Germline lookup yields CDR1 SGHTA and CDR2 FQGNSA. The CDR3 has 14 amino acids. The ends were cut back, 3 bases at V and 2 bases at J, with 11 bases in the middle. This clonotype originated in a man aged 45-65 years who had recovered from COVID-19. The V and J genes are TRBV7-2 and TRBJ2-7; possible D gene TRBD1, 6 bases. The sequenced sample was peripheral blood. DNA for the CDR3: TGTGCCAGCAGCTTGGGGGACATTACCTACGAGCAGTACTTC. It translates to CASSLGDITYEQYF.